The TCR beta chain described here comes from a study of shared clonotypes between healthy human individuals. This CDR3 has 16 residues. Germline assignment: CDR1 MDHEN and CDR2 SYDVKM. The V gene lost 5 bases and the J gene lost 3 bases, with 17 bases spanning the gap. This table comes from immunoSEQ multiplex PCR, and its TCRdb copy is limited to in-frame clones, with some not included. Of about 2.1 million clones in the sample, around 93% were seen once. CD45RO-negative, CCR7-positively selected cells formed the naive CD8 fraction, excluding terminally differentiated effector memory CD45RA+ cells. The sequenced material came from naive CD8+ T cells from PBMCs. The chain has TRBV28 and TRBJ1-5; D gene uncertain. The clonotype was recovered from a man aged 18 to 30 in good health. Some clones in this sample may be carry-over from other donors' samples. The CDR3 reads CASSDPNRADNQPQHF. DNA for the CDR3: TGTGCCAGCAGTGACCCCAATCGTGCGGACAATCAGCCCCAGCATTTT.